The present entry profiles one TCR beta chain with its context. The data stem from a study of immune characterization of retroperitoneal liposarcoma. TCRdb used MiXCR to reprocess the PCR reads, holding one entry per CDR3 protein. This table holds 7,900 or so distinct CDR3 sequences, roughly two fifths found once. Losses at the gene ends were 6 bases for V and 2 bases for J; bases not matched to a gene: 2. Per germline, CDR1 WNHNN and CDR2 SYGVQD (reference sequence). The CDR3 runs to 13 residues. The rearrangement joins TRBV10-1 to TRBJ2-3, with 7 bases aligning to TRBD1. Material for sequencing was tumor tissue. This receptor was identified in a male donor with retroperitoneal liposarcoma. CDR3 sequence reads: CASSGTVTDTQYF. DNA of the CDR3: TGCGCCAGCAGCGGGACAGTCACAGATACGCAGTATTTT.